This TCR beta chain emerged from a study of cytomegalovirus exposure and HLA in healthy donors. Study-wide points: Both high specificity and high sensitivity reportedly marked the classifier's diagnosis of cytomegalovirus status. The authors considered a cluster of highly shared sequence variants likely to be a sequencing artifact. Rarity characterized most TCR sequences, yet some public TCRs appeared in many donors.

The count of this clone is one. Antigen unknown. PCR was performed using 60 Vbeta and 13 Jbeta primers. The method was immunoSEQ multiplex PCR; TCRdb's version includes in-frame clones alone and lacks a portion of them. The data contain around 110,000 clones, approximately 79% of them seen just once; the ten biggest clones take up approximately 2.2%. This CDR3 region has 13 residues. Germline V gene lookup returns CDR1 SGHRS and CDR2 YFSETQ. Germline trimming cut 2 bases from V and 7 bases from J; bases unmatched to any gene: 3. This sequence joins TRBV5-1 and TRBJ1-2, with 9 bases lining up with TRBD1. The sequence came from a man aged 18 to 35 in good health and CMV-seronegative. The sample comprised PBMCs. CDR3: CASSLTGGGGYTF. The CDR3 region has the DNA TGCGCCAGCAGCTTAACAGGGGGCGGTGGCTACACCTTC.